This TCR beta chain was identified in a study of shared clonotypes between healthy human individuals. Study-level points and caveats: A handful of donors shared approximately 5% of their naive CD4 clonotypes.

A word on this clone: What it binds is not known.

TCRdb keeps only in-frame clones here, not all; method: immunoSEQ multiplex PCR. The table lists about 980,000 clones, approximately 80% of them singletons, with about 1.5% in the top ten. CDR1 and CDR2 (germline): MDHEN, SYDVKM. Trimming took 4 bases from V and 0 from J, leaving 10 bases between them. The CDR3 is 16 residues long. The receptor was derived from a young man in good health. Sequencing was performed on memory CD4+ T cells sorted from blood. Documented subset: CD45RA-negative fraction. V is TRBV28 and J is TRBJ2-6, with D unclear. CDR3 amino acids: CASSYGYSSGANVLTF. The CDR3 DNA reads TGTGCCAGCAGTTATGGATATAGCTCTGGGGCCAACGTCCTGACTTTC.